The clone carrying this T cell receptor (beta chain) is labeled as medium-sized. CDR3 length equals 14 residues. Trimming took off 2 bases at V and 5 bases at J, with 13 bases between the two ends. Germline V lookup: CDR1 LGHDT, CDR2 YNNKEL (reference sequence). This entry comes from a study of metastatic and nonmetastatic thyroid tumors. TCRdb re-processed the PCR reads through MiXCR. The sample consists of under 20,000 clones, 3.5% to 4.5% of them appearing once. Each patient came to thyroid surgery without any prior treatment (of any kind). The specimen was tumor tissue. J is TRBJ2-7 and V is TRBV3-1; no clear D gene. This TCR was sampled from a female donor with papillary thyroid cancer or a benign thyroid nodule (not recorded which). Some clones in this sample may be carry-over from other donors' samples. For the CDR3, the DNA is TGTGCCAGCAGCCAAAACCGAATTGCCCACGAGCAGTACTTC. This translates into CASSQNRIAHEQYF.